This T cell receptor (beta chain) appears in the sequencing data of a study of TIL therapy for anti-PD-1-resistant metastatic lung cancer. Whole-study context: Patients had a median age of around 54 years (range about 35-75). Median tumor mutation burden was more than 1.4 mutations per megabase.

Details on this clone: Its antigen is as yet unknown.

Stated time point: pre-treatment sample, taken before nivolumab and TIL therapy. Sequencing used immunoSEQ v3. Survey-level samples got 1.5 million to 2.5 million read pairs; deep-level samples got roughly 5-6.5 million. The protocol was immunoSEQ multiplex PCR, while the TCRdb copy is restricted to in-frame clones and leaves out a portion. Of tens of thousands of clones in the sample, more than 60% are singletons; the top ten hold about 5.7%. General study points: The cohort had more treatment-naive, never-smoker and oncogene-addicted patients than typical.

V dropped 5 bases and J dropped 3; count of bases not matched to a gene: 10. The CDR3 covers 16 residues. Germline V gives CDR1 SGHTA, CDR2 FQGNSA. The chain recombines TRBV7-2 with TRBJ2-3; the match to TRBD1 covers 8 bases. Sequencing used blood, obtained at baseline. This sequence was found in a person aged 25-85 years with non-small cell lung cancer. The CDR3 loop is CASSPGRGQDTDTQYF. CDR3 sequence (DNA): TGTGCCAGCAGCCCCGGTCGGGGACAGGATACAGATACGCAGTATTTT.